The TCR beta chain described here comes from a study of blood T cell repertoires in COVID-19. Clones were read by immunoSEQ multiplex PCR, and TCRdb kept only the in-frame ones, dropping some. Of approximately 180,000 clones listed, around 85% are singletons. Sequencing input: peripheral blood. This TCR was recovered from a man in his sixties with acute or convalescent COVID-19.

The CDR3 DNA follows: TGCAGTGCTAGTAGACTAGCGGGCCTCACAGATACGCAGTATTTT. It yields the protein CSASRLAGLTDTQYF. The V gene is TRBV20-1, the J gene TRBJ2-3; TRBD2 aligns across 10 bases. This CDR3 is built from 15 residues. V was pared by 3 bases and J by 2 bases, with 5 bases of the junction left unmatched. CDR1 is DFQATT, CDR2 SNEGSKA, per germline (reference sequence).